This T cell receptor beta chain stems from a study of blood T cell repertoires in COVID-19. For the study at large: The samples span acute and convalescent COVID-19 from the United States, Italy and Spain. PBMCs, B-cell-depleted T cells, or T cells provided the cDNA or gDNA that made up the material.

In the authors' methods: Counts of nucleated cells, estimated from reference gene primer amplification, were obtained. Here immunoSEQ multiplex PCR was the method, and the copy in TCRdb shows in-frame clones only, minus some. V, J and clone size reflect that table, while D and trimming were determined from the DNA. The sample records approximately 350,000 clones, roughly 90% being singletons. Seattle patients were enrolled during active infection and followed longitudinally. The CDR3 totals 16 residues. Per the germline V gene, CDR1 is SGHDT and CDR2 is YYEEEE. V dropped 2 bases and J dropped 0 bases, with 12 bases sitting between them.

The TCR originated in a woman in her sixties with COVID-19, enrolled during active disease. Sequences were obtained from peripheral blood. The chain couples TRBV5-6 to TRBJ1-5, with D possibly TRBD1 on 5 matching bases. CDR3 in amino acids: CASSFAATVSNQPQHF. CDR3 nucleotides: TGTGCCAGCAGCTTCGCGGCGACAGTTAGCAATCAGCCCCAGCATTTT.